Detailed here is one TCR beta chain. Antigen: not known. Germline assignment: CDR1 LGHDT and CDR2 YNNKEL (reference sequence). This CDR3 spans 16 amino acids. V was cut by 1 base and J by 5 bases, with 17 bases left in between. TCR beta libraries were prepared from cDNA with unique molecular identifiers. Each batch of roughly 1 to 10 million T cells produced 450,000 to 500,000 cDNA molecules. TCRdb itself ran the PCR reads through MiXCR, one entry per CDR3 protein. The sample lists roughly 620,000 distinct CDR3 sequences, around 44% occurring once. This record comes from a study of post-analysis software for immune sequencing data. Whole-study context: Relapsing-remitting, secondary progressive and progressive-relapsing courses of multiple sclerosis were included.

Study-level results: TRBV5-6, TRBV5-1 and TRBV20-1 were among 4 or 5 TRBV segments more frequent in patients than controls. Analysis by F measure revealed that same-batch samples clustered strongly together. When compared against controls, multiple sclerosis patients showed significantly lower normalized Chao1 diversity.

The source is a girl under 18 with multiple sclerosis. The chain employs TRBV3-1 and TRBJ2-5; D is undetermined. Sequenced sample: blood. CDR3 DNA sequence: TGTGCCAGCAGCCAAGTGCCAGGACCGTTTGGGGAGACCCAGTACTTC. Translated: CASSQVPGPFGETQYF.